Given below is one T cell receptor beta chain in context. Antigen specificity is unknown. The sample has other DNA sequences that encode this CDR3 too. The germline CDR1 and CDR2 sequences are ENHRY and SYGVKD. The CDR3 runs 14 residues. With 4 bases removed from V and 3 bases from J, the gap between germline ends came to 13 bases. A single heparinised blood sample, averaging about 120 mL, was obtained per donor. This sample was included in a study of beta chain features in type 1 diabetes. Overall study: Cell yields, gender and age were comparable in patients and healthy donors.

General study findings and limits: Compared with healthy donors, patients appeared to share more similar naive, central memory and regulatory TCRB repertoires. In every one of the four CD4+ subsets, TCRB CDR3s were moderately but significantly shorter in Type 1 diabetes patients.

Since all of the isolated RNA was reverse transcribed, expressed TCRB transcripts were what got sequenced. The data were produced by immunoSEQ multiplex PCR, yet TCRdb's version contains in-frame clones alone and is incomplete. The table lists 680,000 or so clones, 13% of them singletons. This clonotype originated in a man aged 18 to 30 with type 1 diabetes. The chain carries TRBV10-3 and TRBJ2-7, with D possibly being TRBD2 (6 bases). Sequencing was done on a sample of naive CD4+ T cells from blood. The CDR3 DNA reads TGTGCCATCAGTGCGGGGACGGGGGACTACGAGCAGTACTTC. This encodes CAISAGTGDYEQYF.